This T cell receptor beta chain was identified during a study of blood T cell repertoires in COVID-19. How the authors handled the data: It was from reference gene primer amplification that nucleated cell counts were estimated. This table comes from immunoSEQ multiplex PCR, and its TCRdb copy is limited to in-frame clones, with some not included. The V and J calls and clone size are taken from that table; D and trimming were inferred from the DNA. This repertoire shows a few hundred thousand clones, more than 75% found once; its top ten account for 1.2%. The CDR3 runs 14 residues. Trimming took 7 bases from V and 5 from J, leaving 17 bases between them. CDR1 SGHTA and CDR2 FQGNSA come from the germline V gene. Recruits, aged 18 to 89 years, lived in under 25 US areas. Participants' reported clinical history set cohort assignment. Donors in Cohort 3 counted as recovered after two negative PCRs, clearance, or symptom resolution.

This receptor was identified in a woman in her late teens or twenties who had recovered from COVID-19. J is TRBJ2-5 and V is TRBV7-2; D gene ambiguous. The sequenced sample was PBMCs or T cells enriched from blood (not recorded which). CDR3: CASNPTALPETQYF. In DNA, the CDR3 is TGTGCCAGCAACCCAACAGCCCTGCCGGAGACCCAGTACTTC.